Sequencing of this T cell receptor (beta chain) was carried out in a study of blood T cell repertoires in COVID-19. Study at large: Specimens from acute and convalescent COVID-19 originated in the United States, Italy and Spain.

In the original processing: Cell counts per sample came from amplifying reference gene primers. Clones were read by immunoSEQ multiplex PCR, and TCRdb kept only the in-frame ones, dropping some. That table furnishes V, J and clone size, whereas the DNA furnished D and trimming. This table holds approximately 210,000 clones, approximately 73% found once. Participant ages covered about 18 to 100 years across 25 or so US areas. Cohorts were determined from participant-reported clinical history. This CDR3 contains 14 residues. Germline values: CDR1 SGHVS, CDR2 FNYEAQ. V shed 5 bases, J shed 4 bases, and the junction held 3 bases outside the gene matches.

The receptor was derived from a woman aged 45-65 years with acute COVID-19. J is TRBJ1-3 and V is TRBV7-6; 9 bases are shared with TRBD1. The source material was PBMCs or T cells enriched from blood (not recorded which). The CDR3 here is CASSQGTGGNTIYF. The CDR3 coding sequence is TGTGCCAGCAGCCAGGGGACAGGGGGAAACACCATATATTTT.